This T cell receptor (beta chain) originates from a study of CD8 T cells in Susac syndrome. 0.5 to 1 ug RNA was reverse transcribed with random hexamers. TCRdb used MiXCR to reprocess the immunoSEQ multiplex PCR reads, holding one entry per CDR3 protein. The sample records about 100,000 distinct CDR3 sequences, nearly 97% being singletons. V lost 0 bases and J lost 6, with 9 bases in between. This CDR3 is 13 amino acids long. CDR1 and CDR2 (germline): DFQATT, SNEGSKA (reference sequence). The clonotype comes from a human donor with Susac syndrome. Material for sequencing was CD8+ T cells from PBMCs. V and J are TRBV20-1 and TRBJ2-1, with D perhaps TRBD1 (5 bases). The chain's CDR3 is CSARDRRGNEQFF. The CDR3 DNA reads TGCAGTGCTAGAGATCGTAGGGGCAATGAGCAGTTCTTC.